This is a list of T cell receptor beta chains from one sample in a study of Ad26.COV2.S vaccination and SARS-CoV-2 variants. Here immunoSEQ multiplex PCR was the method, and the copy in TCRdb shows in-frame clones only, minus some. Among hundreds of thousands of clones listed, around 92% were seen once. The sample was peripheral blood, taken in a trial of Ad26.COV2.S vaccine versus placebo. The receptor set was obtained from a person between 18 and 65 years old who received the Ad26.COV2.S COVID-19 vaccine or a placebo. Both conserved end residues are part of each CDR3. The order of the fields is V gene, J gene, clone size, D gene, CDR3 protein, CDR3 DNA. The D gene is left open where the match is weak. Rows may omit the clone size; those that give it use once, few, many or a size class.

v_call: TRBV6-5; j_call: TRBJ2-1; clone_size: .; d_call: .; cdr3_aa: CASSYGGTSYNEQFF; cdr3_nt: TGTGCCAGCAGTTATGGGGGGACCTCCTACAATGAGCAGTTCTTC
v_call: TRBV11-2; j_call: TRBJ1-1; clone_size: .; d_call: .; cdr3_aa: CASSLGALNTEAFF; cdr3_nt: TGTGCCAGCAGCTTAGGGGCCTTGAACACTGAAGCTTTCTTT
v_call: TRBV11-2; j_call: TRBJ2-4; clone_size: .; d_call: .; cdr3_aa: CASSLERGLAKNIQYF; cdr3_nt: TGTGCCAGCAGCTTAGAGCGGGGCCTAGCCAAAAACATTCAGTACTTC
v_call: TRBV19; j_call: TRBJ2-6; clone_size: .; d_call: .; cdr3_aa: CASSMYRVPSGANVLTF; cdr3_nt: TGTGCCAGTAGTATGTACAGGGTCCCCTCTGGGGCCAACGTCCTGACTTTC
v_call: TRBV18; j_call: TRBJ2-7; clone_size: .; d_call: TRBD1; cdr3_aa: CASSTDRGGYEQYF; cdr3_nt: TGTGCCAGCTCAACCGACAGGGGGGGTTACGAGCAGTACTTC
v_call: TRBV24-1; j_call: TRBJ2-5; clone_size: .; d_call: .; cdr3_aa: CATSDLGKQETQYF; cdr3_nt: TGTGCCACCAGTGATTTGGGCAAACAAGAGACCCAGTACTTC
v_call: TRBV18; j_call: TRBJ2-5; clone_size: .; d_call: .; cdr3_aa: CASSFSQETQYF; cdr3_nt: TGTGCCAGCTCGTTCTCGCAAGAGACCCAGTACTTC
v_call: TRBV6-2/TRBV6-3; j_call: TRBJ2-1; clone_size: .; d_call: .; cdr3_aa: CASSYSFGNEQFF; cdr3_nt: TGTGCCAGCAGTTACTCGTTTGGCAATGAGCAGTTCTTC
v_call: TRBV7-9; j_call: TRBJ2-3; clone_size: .; d_call: .; cdr3_aa: CASSSPDMFTDTQYF; cdr3_nt: TGTGCCAGCAGCTCCCCGGACATGTTCACAGATACGCAGTATTTT
v_call: TRBV7-2; j_call: TRBJ2-1; clone_size: .; d_call: .; cdr3_aa: CASSLERITVFF; cdr3_nt: TGTGCCAGCAGCTTAGAACGGATTACGGTGTTCTTC
v_call: TRBV30; j_call: TRBJ2-1; clone_size: .; d_call: TRBD2; cdr3_aa: CAWSAAGGNEQFF; cdr3_nt: TGTGCCTGGAGTGCAGCGGGGGGCAATGAGCAGTTCTTC
v_call: TRBV30; j_call: TRBJ1-1; clone_size: once; d_call: .; cdr3_aa: CAWDGQNTEAFF; cdr3_nt: TGTGCCTGGGACGGACAGAACACTGAAGCTTTCTTT
v_call: TRBV24-1; j_call: TRBJ2-2; clone_size: .; d_call: TRBD2; cdr3_aa: CATSSHGTSGTGELFF; cdr3_nt: TGTGCCACCAGCTCCCACGGGACTAGCGGCACCGGGGAGCTGTTTTTT
v_call: TRBV18; j_call: TRBJ1-1; clone_size: .; d_call: .; cdr3_aa: CASSRGLNFYGNTEAFF; cdr3_nt: TGTGCCAGCTCACGTGGGCTGAATTTTTACGGGAACACTGAAGCTTTCTTT
v_call: TRBV27; j_call: TRBJ1-2; clone_size: .; d_call: .; cdr3_aa: CASRDRGRLGYTF; cdr3_nt: TGTGCCAGCAGGGACCGAGGGAGGTTGGGCTACACCTTC
v_call: TRBV4-3; j_call: TRBJ2-2; clone_size: .; d_call: .; cdr3_aa: CASSREGWNRELFF; cdr3_nt: TGCGCCAGCAGCCGAGAGGGGTGGAACCGGGAGCTGTTTTTT
v_call: TRBV7-2; j_call: TRBJ1-2; clone_size: .; d_call: .; cdr3_aa: CASSFRAPGSGYTF; cdr3_nt: TGTGCCAGCAGCTTCCGGGCCCCAGGAAGTGGCTACACCTTC
v_call: TRBV7-3; j_call: TRBJ2-2; clone_size: .; d_call: TRBD2; cdr3_aa: CASSRRMTSGGLNTGELFF; cdr3_nt: TGTGCCAGCAGCCGCCGGATGACTAGCGGGGGGTTAAACACCGGGGAGCTGTTTTTT
v_call: TRBV12-3/TRBV12-4; j_call: TRBJ2-5; clone_size: .; d_call: .; cdr3_aa: CASSLGFRETQYF; cdr3_nt: TGTGCCAGCAGTTTAGGATTTCGCGAGACCCAGTACTTC
v_call: TRBV3-1/TRBV3-2; j_call: TRBJ1-2; clone_size: .; d_call: .; cdr3_aa: CASSQSWQGRGGYTF; cdr3_nt: TGTGCCAGCAGCCAATCATGGCAGGGACGAGGAGGCTACACCTTC
v_call: TRBV2; j_call: TRBJ2-5; clone_size: .; d_call: .; cdr3_aa: CATTVEMGETQYF; cdr3_nt: TGTGCCACCACCGTTGAGATGGGAGAGACCCAGTACTTC
v_call: TRBV19; j_call: TRBJ1-5; clone_size: .; d_call: .; cdr3_aa: CASSQREADNQPQHF; cdr3_nt: TGTGCCAGTAGTCAGCGCGAGGCCGACAATCAGCCCCAGCATTTT
v_call: TRBV7-2; j_call: TRBJ1-3; clone_size: .; d_call: .; cdr3_aa: CASSLGDSGNTIYF; cdr3_nt: TGTGCCAGCAGCTTAGGAGACAGCGGAAACACCATATATTTT
v_call: TRBV2; j_call: TRBJ1-5; clone_size: .; d_call: TRBD1; cdr3_aa: CASSEGVRGPNSNQPQHF; cdr3_nt: TGTGCCAGCAGTGAAGGGGTGAGGGGGCCTAATAGCAATCAGCCCCAGCATTTT
v_call: TRBV12-3/TRBV12-4; j_call: TRBJ1-2; clone_size: .; d_call: .; cdr3_aa: CASSPDGLGYTF; cdr3_nt: TGTGCCAGCAGCCCTGACGGGCTCGGCTACACCTTC
v_call: TRBV18; j_call: TRBJ1-2; clone_size: .; d_call: .; cdr3_aa: CASSPDPAGYTF; cdr3_nt: TGTGCCAGCTCACCAGACCCGGCCGGCTACACCTTC
v_call: TRBV7-3; j_call: TRBJ1-1; clone_size: .; d_call: .; cdr3_aa: CASSLGRGDTETFF; cdr3_nt: TGTGCCAGCAGCTTAGGACGAGGGGACACTGAAACTTTCTTT
v_call: TRBV30; j_call: TRBJ1-1; clone_size: .; d_call: TRBD1; cdr3_aa: CAWSFRDRQKTEAFF; cdr3_nt: TGTGCCTGGAGTTTCCGGGACAGGCAAAAAACTGAAGCTTTCTTT
v_call: TRBV19; j_call: TRBJ2-3; clone_size: .; d_call: TRBD2; cdr3_aa: CASSIDGTSGSTQYF; cdr3_nt: TGTGCCAGTAGTATAGATGGGACTAGCGGGAGTACGCAGTATTTT
v_call: TRBV2; j_call: TRBJ1-2; clone_size: .; d_call: TRBD1; cdr3_aa: CASSEGRGRRSYGYTF; cdr3_nt: TGTGCCAGCAGTGAAGGCAGGGGGCGACGTAGCTATGGCTACACCTTC
v_call: TRBV7-2; j_call: TRBJ2-1; clone_size: .; d_call: TRBD2; cdr3_aa: CASSPTSGRAYEQFF; cdr3_nt: TGTGCCAGCAGTCCGACTAGCGGGAGGGCCTATGAGCAGTTCTTC
v_call: TRBV15; j_call: TRBJ1-1; clone_size: few; d_call: .; cdr3_aa: CATSTYGTEAFF; cdr3_nt: TGTGCCACCAGCACATACGGGACTGAAGCTTTCTTT
v_call: TRBV3-1/TRBV3-2; j_call: TRBJ2-2; clone_size: few; d_call: .; cdr3_aa: CASSLSTSGNGELFF; cdr3_nt: TGTGCCAGCAGTCTTTCAACATCAGGGAACGGGGAGCTGTTTTTT
v_call: TRBV30; j_call: TRBJ2-7; clone_size: .; d_call: .; cdr3_aa: CAWSVPPGEQYF; cdr3_nt: TGTGCCTGGAGTGTACCGCCGGGCGAGCAGTACTTC
v_call: TRBV18; j_call: TRBJ1-3; clone_size: .; d_call: TRBD1; cdr3_aa: CASSPGQGGGNTIYF; cdr3_nt: TGTGCCAGCTCACCCGGACAGGGGGGTGGAAACACCATATATTTT
v_call: TRBV23-1; j_call: TRBJ2-2; clone_size: .; d_call: .; cdr3_aa: CASTRGLRTGELFF; cdr3_nt: TGCGCCAGCACCAGGGGATTGAGAACCGGGGAGCTGTTTTTT
v_call: TRBV7-9; j_call: TRBJ2-7; clone_size: .; d_call: .; cdr3_aa: CASSLATRQQYF; cdr3_nt: TGTGCCAGCAGCTTAGCGACACGACAGCAGTACTTC
v_call: TRBV5-4; j_call: TRBJ1-4; clone_size: .; d_call: TRBD1; cdr3_aa: CASSSWDRGEKLFF; cdr3_nt: TGTGCCAGCAGCTCCTGGGACAGGGGTGAAAAACTGTTTTTT
v_call: TRBV5-4; j_call: TRBJ1-1; clone_size: .; d_call: .; cdr3_aa: CASSLFAAGGTEAFF; cdr3_nt: TGTGCCAGCAGCTTATTCGCCGCCGGGGGGACTGAAGCTTTCTTT
v_call: TRBV18; j_call: TRBJ1-5; clone_size: .; d_call: TRBD1; cdr3_aa: CASSRTGSFQPQHF; cdr3_nt: TGTGCCAGCTCACGGACAGGGTCTTTTCAGCCCCAGCATTTT
v_call: TRBV9; j_call: TRBJ1-3; clone_size: .; d_call: .; cdr3_aa: CASSHRGGQGSGNTIYF; cdr3_nt: TGTGCCAGCAGCCACCGGGGGGGCCAGGGGTCTGGAAACACCATATATTTT
v_call: TRBV6-5; j_call: TRBJ2-3; clone_size: .; d_call: .; cdr3_aa: CASSRGWGWDGTQYF; cdr3_nt: TGTGCCAGCAGTAGGGGATGGGGCTGGGATGGTACGCAGTATTTT
v_call: TRBV4-2; j_call: TRBJ2-2; clone_size: .; d_call: TRBD2; cdr3_aa: CASSQGTSSTGELFF; cdr3_nt: TGTGCCAGCAGCCAAGGGACTAGCTCCACCGGGGAGCTGTTTTTT
v_call: TRBV19; j_call: TRBJ1-1; clone_size: .; d_call: .; cdr3_aa: CASSIATANTEAFF; cdr3_nt: TGTGCCAGTAGTATAGCAACGGCAAACACTGAAGCTTTCTTT
v_call: TRBV5-1; j_call: TRBJ2-5; clone_size: .; d_call: TRBD1; cdr3_aa: CASSTRQGQETQYF; cdr3_nt: TGCGCCAGCAGTACCCGACAGGGCCAAGAGACCCAGTACTTC
v_call: TRBV4-2; j_call: TRBJ1-4; clone_size: .; d_call: .; cdr3_aa: CASSQPQGSNEKLFF; cdr3_nt: TGTGCCAGCAGCCAGCCACAGGGATCTAATGAAAAACTGTTTTTT
v_call: TRBV5-8; j_call: TRBJ2-5; clone_size: .; d_call: TRBD2; cdr3_aa: CASSLGGSSGGRETQYF; cdr3_nt: TGTGCCAGCAGCTTGGGAGGTAGCAGCGGGGGACGAGAGACCCAGTACTTC
v_call: TRBV18; j_call: TRBJ2-7; clone_size: once; d_call: TRBD1; cdr3_aa: CASSPRGQASYEQYF; cdr3_nt: TGTGCCAGCTCACCAAGGGGACAGGCCTCCTACGAGCAGTACTTC
v_call: TRBV18; j_call: TRBJ2-7; clone_size: .; d_call: TRBD2; cdr3_aa: CASSPQERGVTYEQYF; cdr3_nt: TGTGCCAGCTCACCGCAGGAGCGGGGGGTAACCTACGAGCAGTACTTC
v_call: TRBV5-1; j_call: TRBJ1-2; clone_size: .; d_call: .; cdr3_aa: CASSLEAGLYGYTF; cdr3_nt: TGCGCCAGCAGCTTGGAGGCAGGGCTCTATGGCTACACCTTC
v_call: TRBV24-1; j_call: TRBJ1-6; clone_size: once; d_call: .; cdr3_aa: CAVGTNSPLHF; cdr3_nt: TGTGCCGTCGGGACAAACTCACCCCTCCACTTT
v_call: TRBV7-2; j_call: TRBJ1-2; clone_size: .; d_call: .; cdr3_aa: CASSARGYYGYTF; cdr3_nt: TGTGCCAGCAGCGCGCGGGGGTACTATGGCTACACCTTC
v_call: TRBV27; j_call: TRBJ2-7; clone_size: .; d_call: .; cdr3_aa: CASSFGQPYEQYF; cdr3_nt: TGTGCCAGCAGTTTCGGGCAACCCTACGAGCAGTACTTC
v_call: TRBV7-2; j_call: TRBJ2-7; clone_size: .; d_call: TRBD2; cdr3_aa: CASSWEGATYEQYF; cdr3_nt: TGTGCCAGCAGCTGGGAGGGCGCAACCTACGAGCAGTACTTC
v_call: TRBV5-1; j_call: TRBJ1-1; clone_size: .; d_call: .; cdr3_aa: CASSSRAMNTEAFF; cdr3_nt: TGCGCCAGCAGCTCCAGGGCTATGAACACTGAAGCTTTCTTT
v_call: TRBV2; j_call: TRBJ2-2; clone_size: .; d_call: .; cdr3_aa: CASSEDRGGTGELFF; cdr3_nt: TGTGCCAGCAGTGAAGACAGGGGAGGTACCGGGGAGCTGTTTTTT
v_call: TRBV13; j_call: TRBJ1-3; clone_size: .; d_call: .; cdr3_aa: CASSLRGLSGNTIYF; cdr3_nt: TGTGCCAGCAGCTTAAGAGGGCTTTCCGGAAACACCATATATTTT
v_call: TRBV18; j_call: TRBJ1-6; clone_size: .; d_call: TRBD1; cdr3_aa: CASSPGGGGNSPLHF; cdr3_nt: TGTGCCAGCTCCCCAGGGGGCGGTGGAAATTCACCCCTCCACTTT
v_call: TRBV19; j_call: TRBJ1-1; clone_size: .; d_call: TRBD1; cdr3_aa: CASSTPGQGNTEAFF; cdr3_nt: TGTGCCAGTAGTACACCCGGACAGGGGAACACTGAAGCTTTCTTT